This T cell receptor (beta chain) was observed in a study of T cell responses to AZD1222 COVID-19 vaccine. Regarding the study as a whole: Repertoires were sampled only after the peak T cell response. As reported, nearly half of all spike-specific TCRs target variant regions that are unmutated.

A remark on this clone: What it binds is not known.

This CDR3 is built from 13 residues. With 4 bases removed from V and 4 bases from J, the gap between germline ends came to 10 bases. Germline V gene lookup returns CDR1 SGHTA and CDR2 FQGNSA. The assay was immunoSEQ multiplex PCR, and TCRdb's table has in-frame clones only and misses some. Of around 140,000 clones listed, roughly nine tenths are singletons. V usage is TRBV7-2 and J usage is TRBJ2-5; no clear D. The receptor's source is an adult who received the AZD1222 COVID-19 vaccine. The material was peripheral blood, obtained 28 days after the second AZD1222 dose. The CDR3 DNA is TGTGCCAGCAGCTACCCTAGTGGAGAGACCCAGTACTTC. It specifies CASSYPSGETQYF.